This TCR beta chain was captured in a study of blood T cell repertoires in COVID-19. The overall study: The study drew acute and convalescent COVID-19 samples from the United States, Italy and Spain.

Clones were sequenced by immunoSEQ multiplex PCR, and TCRdb holds only the in-frame ones, with some missing. The sample shows a few hundred thousand clones, 80% to 90% of them seen only once. This CDR3 contains 15 residues. V was cut by 6 bases and J by 5 bases, with 16 bases left in between. Germline-derived CDR1 and CDR2 are SGHTA and FQGNSA. Material: PBMCs or T cells enriched from blood (not recorded which). This chain links TRBV7-2 with TRBJ2-2; a possible D gene is TRBD1 (6 bases). This TCR was recovered from a woman aged 40 to 50 who had been exposed to COVID-19. The CDR3 protein is CASRPSGVGTGELFF. CDR3 DNA: TGTGCCAGCAGACCCTCAGGGGTGGGGACCGGGGAGCTGTTTTTT. Full variable domain (remainder filled in from reference TRBV7-2 and TRBJ2-2): GAGVSQSPSNKVTEKGKDVELRCDPISGHTALYWYRQSLGQGLEFLIYFQGNSAPDKSGLPSDRFSAERTGGSVSTLTIQRTQQEDSAVYLCASRPSGVGTGELFFGEGSRLTVL.